This T cell receptor (beta chain) was sequenced during a study of OX40 agonist ivuxolimab in advanced cancers. The repertoire was sequenced with immunoSEQ multiplex PCR; TCRdb's copy has only in-frame clones and lacks some. The data show under 20,000 clones, with 80% to 85% seen just once and about 4.1% held by the top ten. The length of the CDR3 is 16 residues. J was trimmed by 4 bases and V by 3 bases; bases with no gene match: 8. The specimen comprised CD4+ or CD8+ T cells sorted from blood, sampled in a trial of the OX40 agonist ivuxolimab. The chain couples TRBV23-1 to TRBJ2-1, with TRBD2 identical over 8 bases. TRBV23-1 is placed among ORFs of uncertain function. This clonotype was sampled from an adult with an advanced solid tumor such as melanoma, head and neck, liver or kidney cancer. CDR3 in DNA: TGCGCCAGCAGTCAGCGCGTGACTAGCGTGTACAATGAGCAGTTCTTC. Its protein product is CASSQRVTSVYNEQFF.